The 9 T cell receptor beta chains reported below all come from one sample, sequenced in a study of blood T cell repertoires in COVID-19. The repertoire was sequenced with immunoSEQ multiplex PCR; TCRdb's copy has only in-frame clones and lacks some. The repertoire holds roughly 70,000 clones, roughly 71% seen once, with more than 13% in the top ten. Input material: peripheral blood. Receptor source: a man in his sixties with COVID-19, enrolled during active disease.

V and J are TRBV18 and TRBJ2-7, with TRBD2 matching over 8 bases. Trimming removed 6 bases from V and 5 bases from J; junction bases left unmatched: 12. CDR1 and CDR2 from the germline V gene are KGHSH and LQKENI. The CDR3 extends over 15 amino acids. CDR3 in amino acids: CASSQMGTSADEQYF. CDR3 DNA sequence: TGTGCCAGCTCCCAAATGGGGACTAGTGCAGACGAGCAGTACTTC.

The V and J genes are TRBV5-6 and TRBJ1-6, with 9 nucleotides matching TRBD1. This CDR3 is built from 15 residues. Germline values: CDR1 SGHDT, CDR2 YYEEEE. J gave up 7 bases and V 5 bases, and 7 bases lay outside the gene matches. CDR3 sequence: CASSLPGTGNSPLHF. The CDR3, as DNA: TGTGCCAGCAGTCTTCCAGGGACAGGGAATTCACCCCTCCACTTT.

CDR3 nucleotide sequence: TGTGCCACCAGACTACAGGTGGACTATGGCTACACCTTC. Protein sequence: CATRLQVDYGYTF. The rearrangement links TRBV24-1 to TRBJ1-2; D may be TRBD1 (5 bases). Trimming left V 7 bases short and J 3 bases short, with 11 bases between. CDR3 size: 13 residues. Germline values: CDR1 KGHDR, CDR2 SFDVKD.

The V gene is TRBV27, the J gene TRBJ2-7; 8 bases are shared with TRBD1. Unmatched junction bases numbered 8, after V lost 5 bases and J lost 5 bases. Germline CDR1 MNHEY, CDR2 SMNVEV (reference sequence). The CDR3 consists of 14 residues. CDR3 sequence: CASSTQTGVHEQYF. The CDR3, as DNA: TGTGCCAGCAGTACCCAGACAGGGGTCCACGAGCAGTACTTC.

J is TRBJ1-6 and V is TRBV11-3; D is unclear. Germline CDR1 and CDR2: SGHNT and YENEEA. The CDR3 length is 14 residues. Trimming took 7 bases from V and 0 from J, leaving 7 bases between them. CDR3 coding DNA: TGTGCCAGCACCCGGAGCTCCTATAATTCACCCCTCCACTTT. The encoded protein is CASTRSSYNSPLHF. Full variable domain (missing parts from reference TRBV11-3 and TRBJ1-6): EAGVVQSPRYKIIEKKQPVAFWCNPISGHNTLYWYLQNLGQGPELLIRYENEEAVDDSQLPKDRFSAERLKGVDSTLKIQPAELGDSAVYLCASTRSSYNSPLHFGNGTRLTVT.

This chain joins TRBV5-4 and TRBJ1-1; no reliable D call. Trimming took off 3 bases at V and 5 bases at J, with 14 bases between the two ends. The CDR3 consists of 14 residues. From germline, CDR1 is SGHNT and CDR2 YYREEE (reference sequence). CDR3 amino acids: CASSSFGSGTEAFF. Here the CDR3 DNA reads TGTGCCAGCAGCTCTTTCGGGTCTGGGACTGAAGCTTTCTTT.

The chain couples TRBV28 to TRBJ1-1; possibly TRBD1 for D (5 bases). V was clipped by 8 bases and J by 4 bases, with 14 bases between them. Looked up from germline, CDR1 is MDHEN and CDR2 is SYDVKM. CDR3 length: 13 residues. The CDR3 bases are TGTGCCAGCGGGCCCCAGGGTCCCACTGAAGCTTTCTTT. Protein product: CASGPQGPTEAFF. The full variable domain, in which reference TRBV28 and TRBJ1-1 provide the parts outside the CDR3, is DVKVTQSSRYLVKRTGEKVFLECVQDMDHENMFWYRQDPGLGLRLIYFSYDVKMKEKGDIPEGYSVSREKKERFSLILESASTNQTSMYLCASGPQGPTEAFFGQGTRLTVV.

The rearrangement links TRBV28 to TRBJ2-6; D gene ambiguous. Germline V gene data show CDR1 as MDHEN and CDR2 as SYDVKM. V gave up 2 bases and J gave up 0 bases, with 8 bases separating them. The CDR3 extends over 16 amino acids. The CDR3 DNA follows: TGTGCCAGCAGTTTACCAGGCCCCTCTGGGGCCAACGTCCTGACTTTC. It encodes CASSLPGPSGANVLTF.

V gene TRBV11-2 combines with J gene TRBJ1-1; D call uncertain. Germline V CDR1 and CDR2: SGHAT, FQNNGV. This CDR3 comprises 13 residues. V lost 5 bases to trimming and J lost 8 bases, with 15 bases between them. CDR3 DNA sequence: TGTGCCAGCAGCCGCTCAGGAGGGCTCGAAGCTTTCTTT. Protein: CASSRSGGLEAFF.